This record covers a single T cell receptor (beta chain). This entry belongs to a study of blood T cell repertoires in COVID-19. Produced via immunoSEQ multiplex PCR; TCRdb's table is partial and in-frame only. Among 400,000 or so clones listed, around 91% were seen once. V lost 4 bases and J lost 4; bases outside the gene matches: 10. The CDR3 contains 16 residues. Germline CDR1 and CDR2: LGHDT and YNNKEL (reference sequence). V usage is TRBV3-1 (or the pseudogene TRBV3-2) and J usage is TRBJ1-2; 9 nucleotides line up with TRBD1. The clonotype was recovered from a man younger than 40 who had recovered from COVID-19. The sequenced sample consisted of PBMCs or T cells enriched from blood (not recorded which). The CDR3 sequence: CASSRQLTGGVYGYTF. CDR3 nucleotides: TGTGCCAGCAGCCGACAACTGACAGGGGGGGTCTATGGCTACACCTTC.